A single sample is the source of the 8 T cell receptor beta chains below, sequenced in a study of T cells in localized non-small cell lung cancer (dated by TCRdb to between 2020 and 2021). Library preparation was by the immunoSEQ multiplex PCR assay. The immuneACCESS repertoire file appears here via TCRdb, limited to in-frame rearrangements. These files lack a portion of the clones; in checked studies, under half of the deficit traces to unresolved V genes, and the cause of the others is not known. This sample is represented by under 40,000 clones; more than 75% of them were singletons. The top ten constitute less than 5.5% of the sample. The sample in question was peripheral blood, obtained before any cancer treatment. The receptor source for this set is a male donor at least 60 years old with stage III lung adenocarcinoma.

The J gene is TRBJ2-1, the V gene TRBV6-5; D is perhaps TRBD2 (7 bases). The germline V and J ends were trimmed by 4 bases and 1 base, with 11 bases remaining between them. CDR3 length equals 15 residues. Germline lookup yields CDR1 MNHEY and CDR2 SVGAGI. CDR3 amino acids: CASSFSGTSYNEQFF. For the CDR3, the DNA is TGTGCCAGCAGTTTCAGCGGGACATCCTACAATGAGCAGTTCTTC.

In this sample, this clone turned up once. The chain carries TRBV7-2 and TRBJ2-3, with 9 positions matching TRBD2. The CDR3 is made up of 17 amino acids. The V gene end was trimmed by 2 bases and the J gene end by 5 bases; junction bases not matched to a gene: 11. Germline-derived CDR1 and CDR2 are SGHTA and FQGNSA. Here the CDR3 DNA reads TGTGCCAGCAGCTTACGGGCCGCGGGAGGGCCGGGAGATACGCAGTATTTT. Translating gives CASSLRAAGGPGDTQYF.

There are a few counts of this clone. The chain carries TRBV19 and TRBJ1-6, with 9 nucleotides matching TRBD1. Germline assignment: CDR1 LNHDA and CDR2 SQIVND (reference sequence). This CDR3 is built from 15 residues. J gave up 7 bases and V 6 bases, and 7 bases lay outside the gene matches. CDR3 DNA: TGTGCCAGTAGAGGCGAAGGGACAGGGAATTCACCCCTCCACTTT. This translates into CASRGEGTGNSPLHF.

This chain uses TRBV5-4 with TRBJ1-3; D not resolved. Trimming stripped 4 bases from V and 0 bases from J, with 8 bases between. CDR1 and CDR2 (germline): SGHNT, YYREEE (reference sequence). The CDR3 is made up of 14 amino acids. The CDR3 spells CASSLESSGNTIYF. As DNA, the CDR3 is TGTGCCAGCAGCCTGGAGAGCTCTGGAAACACCATATATTTT.

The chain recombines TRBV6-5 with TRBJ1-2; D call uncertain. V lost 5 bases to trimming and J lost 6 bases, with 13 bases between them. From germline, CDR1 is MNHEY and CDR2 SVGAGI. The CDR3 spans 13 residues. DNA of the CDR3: TGTGCCAGCAGTAACCGGGTATGGGATGGCTACACCTTC. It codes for CASSNRVWDGYTF.

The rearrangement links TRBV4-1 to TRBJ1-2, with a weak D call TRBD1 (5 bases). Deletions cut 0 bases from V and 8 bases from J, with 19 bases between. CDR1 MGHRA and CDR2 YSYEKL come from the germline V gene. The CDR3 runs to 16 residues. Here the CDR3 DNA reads TGCGCCAGCAGCCAAGATTCAACTACTCTGGGGGACGGCTACACCTTC. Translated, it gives CASSQDSTTLGDGYTF.

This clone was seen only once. The DNA for the CDR3 is TGTGCCAGCAGCTCTACACTCACGATTTACATGAACACTGAAGCTTTCTTT. Its protein is CASSSTLTIYMNTEAFF. The chain joins TRBV7-9 to TRBJ1-1, with D unclear. The CDR3 loop spans 17 amino acids. V was trimmed by 4 bases and J by 0 bases, leaving 18 bases between them. CDR1 SEHNR and CDR2 FQNEAQ come from the germline V gene (reference sequence).

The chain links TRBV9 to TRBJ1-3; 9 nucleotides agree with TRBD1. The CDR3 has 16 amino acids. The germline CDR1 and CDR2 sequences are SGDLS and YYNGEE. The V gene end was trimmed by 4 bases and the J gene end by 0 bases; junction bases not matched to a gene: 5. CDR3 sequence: CASSSSTGGSGNTIYF. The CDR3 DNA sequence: TGTGCCAGCAGCTCGTCGACAGGGGGCTCTGGAAACACCATATATTTT. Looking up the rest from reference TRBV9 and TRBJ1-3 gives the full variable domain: DSGVTQTPKHLITATGQRVTLRCSPRSGDLSVYWYQQSLDQGLQFLIQYYNGEERAKGNILERFSAQQFPDLHSELNLSSLELGDSALYFCASSSSTGGSGNTIYFGEGSWLTVV.